This is a list of T cell receptor beta chains from one sample in a study of cytomegalovirus exposure and HLA in healthy donors. The table came from immunoSEQ multiplex PCR; TCRdb's copy has only in-frame clones and leaves some out. The sample has 250,000 to 300,000 clones; 85% to 90% are singletons. Sequencing input: PBMCs. The receptors come from a woman aged 18-35 years in good health and CMV-seronegative. CDR3s include the opening cysteine and the closing phenylalanine or tryptophan. Fields, in order: D gene, V gene, J gene, clone size, CDR3 protein, CDR3 DNA. The D gene is left open where the match is weak. Clone size is not always given. Where it is, it says once, few, many or a class for expanded clones.

NA,TRBV2,TRBJ1-6,once,CASSVGLPPYNSPLHF,TGTGCCAGCAGTGTGGGACTGCCGCCCTATAATTCACCCCTCCACTTT
NA,TRBV28,TRBJ1-5,NA,CASSSVRQEINQPQHF,TGTGCCAGCAGTTCCGTTCGACAGGAGATCAATCAGCCCCAGCATTTT
NA,TRBV19,TRBJ1-1,NA,CASSTGQLNTEAFF,TGTGCCAGTAGTACAGGACAGCTGAACACTGAAGCTTTCTTT
NA,TRBV28,TRBJ1-2,few,CASSPGSLLYGYTF,TGTGCCAGCAGCCCCGGGAGCCTTCTCTATGGCTACACCTTC
TRBD1,TRBV11-2,TRBJ1-2,NA,CASSLGQGDDGYTF,TGTGCCAGCAGCTTAGGACAGGGGGACGACGGCTACACCTTC
NA,TRBV19,TRBJ1-2,NA,CASSSTGTYGYTF,TGTGCCAGTAGTTCGACAGGTACCTATGGCTACACCTTC
NA,TRBV28,TRBJ2-1,NA,CASSSDGASYNEQFF,TGTGCCAGCAGCAGTGACGGAGCCTCCTACAATGAGCAGTTCTTC
NA,TRBV30,TRBJ2-2,NA,CAWSGQAGGELFF,TGTGCCTGGAGTGGACAGGCGGGCGGGGAGCTGTTTTTT
TRBD2,TRBV18,TRBJ2-1,NA,CASSHTGGTSATQLYNEQFF,TGTGCCAGCTCCCACACCGGAGGGACTAGTGCCACCCAACTGTACAATGAGCAGTTCTTC
TRBD2,TRBV5-4,TRBJ2-3,NA,CASSFSLVSLAGGSTDTQYF,TGTGCCAGCAGCTTCAGTCTGGTCTCGCTAGCGGGGGGTAGCACAGATACGCAGTATTTT
TRBD2,TRBV7-2,TRBJ2-1,NA,CASSLVSTAGGSNEQFF,TGTGCCAGCAGCTTAGTAAGCACAGCGGGGGGGTCCAATGAGCAGTTCTTC
NA,TRBV5-1,TRBJ2-7,NA,CASRSIRDPPYEQYF,TGCGCCAGCAGATCCATCAGGGATCCACCCTACGAGCAGTACTTC
NA,TRBV11-3,TRBJ2-1,NA,CASSLRTTGPNEQFF,TGTGCCAGCAGCTTGAGGACCACAGGGCCAAATGAGCAGTTCTTC
NA,TRBV10-3,TRBJ1-5,NA,CAISENLGANQPQHF,TGTGCCATCAGTGAAAATTTGGGGGCGAATCAGCCCCAGCATTTT
TRBD1,TRBV27,TRBJ1-5,few,CASSARQGTQPQHF,TGTGCCAGCAGTGCACGACAGGGCACCCAGCCCCAGCATTTT
NA,TRBV7-6,TRBJ2-3,NA,CASSYRDRGGADTQYF,TGTGCCAGCAGCTATCGAGACAGGGGAGGGGCAGATACGCAGTATTTT
TRBD1,TRBV7-2,TRBJ1-4,NA,CASSLDRGLEKLFF,TGTGCCAGCAGCTTAGACAGGGGGCTTGAAAAACTGTTTTTT
NA,TRBV28,TRBJ1-1,NA,CASSFSHPNTEAFF,TGTGCCAGCAGTTTTTCACACCCGAACACTGAAGCTTTCTTT
NA,TRBV5-5,TRBJ2-3,NA,CASSWGDQGWSDTQYF,TGTGCCAGCAGCTGGGGGGACCAGGGTTGGTCAGATACGCAGTATTTT
TRBD1,TRBV5-4,TRBJ1-2,NA,CASSQGGLDYGYTF,TGTGCCAGCAGCCAAGGGGGCTTGGACTATGGCTACACCTTC
TRBD1,TRBV30,TRBJ2-2,once,CAWSVGGPDTGELFF,TGTGCCTGGAGTGTAGGGGGCCCGGACACCGGGGAGCTGTTTTTT
NA,TRBV7-9,TRBJ1-2,NA,CASSFEGNLGYTF,TGTGCCAGCAGCTTTGAGGGTAATCTTGGCTACACCTTC
TRBD1,TRBV7-2,TRBJ1-1,NA,CASSRQTGGGNTEAFF,TGTGCCAGCAGCCGTCAGACAGGGGGCGGGAACACTGAAGCTTTCTTT
NA,TRBV4-1,TRBJ1-6,NA,CASSPIITGPAGTLHF,TGCGCCAGCAGCCCAATCATAACAGGCCCCGCGGGAACCCTCCACTTT
TRBD1,TRBV5-6,TRBJ2-6,NA,CASSWGQEISGANVLTF,TGTGCCAGCAGCTGGGGACAGGAGATCTCTGGGGCCAACGTCCTGACTTTC
NA,TRBV29-1,TRBJ1-1,NA,CSATTGPAREVNTEAFF,TGCAGCGCGACGACGGGCCCCGCTAGGGAGGTGAACACTGAAGCTTTCTTT
TRBD1,TRBV19,TRBJ2-1,NA,CASSWGQLYNEQFF,TGTGCCAGTAGTTGGGGACAGCTTTACAATGAGCAGTTCTTC
NA,TRBV4-1,TRBJ1-3,NA,CASSQDETVGNTIYF,TGCGCCAGCAGCCAAGATGAAACTGTTGGAAACACCATATATTTT
NA,TRBV5-6,TRBJ1-1,NA,CASSPIQGTEAFF,TGTGCCAGCAGCCCTATACAGGGCACTGAAGCTTTCTTT
TRBD1,TRBV18,TRBJ2-1,NA,CASSPRQGVYNEQFF,TGTGCCAGCTCACCCCGACAGGGGGTCTACAATGAGCAGTTCTTC
NA,TRBV11-1,TRBJ2-2,NA,CASSLAAQGNTGELFF,TGTGCCAGCAGCTTAGCTGCACAGGGAAACACCGGGGAGCTGTTTTTT
TRBD2,TRBV9,TRBJ2-3,NA,CASSVEAGGRTDTQYF,TGTGCCAGCAGCGTAGAGGCGGGGGGCCGCACAGATACGCAGTATTTT
NA,TRBV9,TRBJ1-6,NA,CASSGTGLDNSPLHF,TGTGCCAGCAGCGGCACCGGCCTAGATAATTCACCCCTCCACTTT
TRBD2,TRBV28,TRBJ2-7,NA,CASSLGGAAVFGYEQYF,TGTGCCAGCAGTTTGGGAGGGGCAGCCGTTTTCGGCTACGAGCAGTACTTC
TRBD1,TRBV19,TRBJ1-1,NA,CASNHQTGGLRAFF,TGTGCCAGTAATCACCAAACAGGGGGGCTACGGGCTTTCTTT
NA,TRBV27,TRBJ1-4,NA,CASSLYRVLGGTNEKLFF,TGTGCCAGCAGTCTCTACAGGGTTCTTGGCGGAACTAATGAAAAACTGTTTTTT
NA,TRBV6-5,TRBJ1-4,NA,CASSYDPGEDEKLFF,TGTGCCAGCAGTTATGATCCAGGGGAAGACGAAAAACTGTTTTTT
TRBD1,TRBV6-4,TRBJ2-2,NA,CATRDRATGELFF,TGTGCCACTCGGGACAGGGCCACCGGGGAGCTGTTTTTT
TRBD1,TRBV5-1,TRBJ1-6,NA,CASSPDRRSPLHF,TGCGCCAGCAGCCCGGACAGGCGGTCACCCCTCCACTTT
NA,TRBV5-1,TRBJ2-1,NA,CASSLASGASSYNEQFF,TGCGCCAGCAGCTTGGCCTCGGGTGCCAGCTCCTACAATGAGCAGTTCTTC
NA,TRBV2,TRBJ1-1,NA,CASNFMNTEAFF,TGTGCCAGTAACTTCATGAACACTGAAGCTTTCTTT
NA,TRBV5-1,TRBJ2-3,NA,CASSLTSTDTQYF,TGCGCCAGCAGCTTGACTAGCACAGATACGCAGTATTTT
NA,TRBV5-6,TRBJ2-5,NA,CASSLEPASAGETQYF,TGTGCCAGCAGCTTGGAGCCAGCCTCGGCGGGAGAGACCCAGTACTTC
TRBD1,TRBV7-9,TRBJ1-2,once,CASSPGGEVYGYTF,TGTGCCAGCAGCCCAGGGGGAGAGGTCTATGGCTACACCTTC
TRBD1,TRBV18,TRBJ1-5,NA,CASSPSGGQPQHF,TGTGCCAGCTCACCCTCAGGGGGCCAGCCCCAGCATTTT
TRBD1,TRBV27,TRBJ2-3,NA,CASSLSPGQGADTQYF,TGTGCCAGCAGTTTAAGCCCGGGACAGGGTGCAGATACGCAGTATTTT
TRBD1,TRBV4-2,TRBJ1-1,NA,CASSQVPPGTGGTEAFF,TGTGCCAGCAGCCAAGTGCCTCCCGGGACAGGGGGCACTGAAGCTTTCTTT
NA,TRBV7-7,TRBJ1-6,NA,CASSLWNRDILRTSPLHF,TGTGCCAGCAGCTTATGGAACCGGGACATCCTTCGCACTTCACCCCTCCACTTT
NA,TRBV7-9,TRBJ1-2,NA,CASMVDSLLANYGYTF,TGTGCCAGCATGGTGGACAGCCTACTAGCTAACTATGGCTACACCTTC
TRBD2,TRBV4-1,TRBJ2-1,NA,CASSRGLAGGSSYNEQFF,TGCGCCAGCAGCCGGGGACTAGCGGGAGGTAGCTCCTACAATGAGCAGTTCTTC
TRBD1,TRBV13,TRBJ1-1,NA,CASSPGGTATNTEAFF,TGTGCCAGCAGCCCAGGCGGGACAGCGACGAACACTGAAGCTTTCTTT
NA,TRBV4-3,TRBJ1-1,NA,CASRPSVNTEAFF,TGCGCCAGCCGTCCCTCCGTTAACACTGAAGCTTTCTTT
TRBD1,TRBV10-3,TRBJ2-1,NA,CAISEGTGNYNEQFF,TGTGCCATCAGTGAGGGGACAGGGAACTACAATGAGCAGTTCTTC
TRBD1,TRBV28,TRBJ1-1,NA,CASSNRGTEAFF,TGTGCCAGCAGCAACAGGGGAACTGAAGCTTTCTTT
NA,TRBV2,TRBJ2-2,NA,CASSSLSGNTGELFF,TGTGCCAGCAGTTCCCTTAGCGGTAACACCGGGGAGCTGTTTTTT
TRBD1,TRBV28,TRBJ1-1,NA,CASYPGGQGDTEAFF,TGTGCCAGCTATCCCGGGGGACAGGGGGATACTGAAGCTTTCTTT